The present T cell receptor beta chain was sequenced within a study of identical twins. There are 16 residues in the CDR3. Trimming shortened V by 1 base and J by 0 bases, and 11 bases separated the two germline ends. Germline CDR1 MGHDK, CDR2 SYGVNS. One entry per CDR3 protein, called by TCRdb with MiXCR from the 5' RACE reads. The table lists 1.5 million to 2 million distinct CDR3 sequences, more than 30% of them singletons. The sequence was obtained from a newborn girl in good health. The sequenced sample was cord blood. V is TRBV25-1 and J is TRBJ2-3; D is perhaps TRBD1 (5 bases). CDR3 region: CASSEFPNRSTDTQYF. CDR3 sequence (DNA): TGTGCCAGCAGTGAATTCCCCAACAGGAGCACAGATACGCAGTATTTT.